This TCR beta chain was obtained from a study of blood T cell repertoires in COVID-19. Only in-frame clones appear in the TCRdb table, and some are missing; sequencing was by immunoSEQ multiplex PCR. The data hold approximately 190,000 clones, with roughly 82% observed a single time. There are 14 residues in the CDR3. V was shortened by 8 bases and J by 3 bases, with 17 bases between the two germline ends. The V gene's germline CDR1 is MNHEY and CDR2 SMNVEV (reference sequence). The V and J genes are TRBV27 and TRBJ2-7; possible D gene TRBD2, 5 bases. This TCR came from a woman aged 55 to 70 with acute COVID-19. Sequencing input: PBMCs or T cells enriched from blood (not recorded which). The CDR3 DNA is TGTGCCAGCCGCAGAGTTGGACTCGACTACGAGCAGTACTTC. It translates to CASRRVGLDYEQYF.